This T cell receptor beta chain appears in the sequencing data of a study of shared clonotypes between healthy human individuals. Concerning this clone itself: The antigen is undetermined.

Sequencing used immunoSEQ multiplex PCR; TCRdb keeps in-frame clones, though not all of them. Seen here are 2 million to 2.5 million clones, under 97% observed once, and the top ten hold roughly 0.13%. This CDR3 has 15 amino acids. Germline CDR1 SGHRS, CDR2 YFSETQ. With 0 bases removed from V and 2 bases from J, the gap between germline ends came to 11 bases. Findings and caveats of the study: Some clonotypes were shared by all four sorted-subset donors, while others were not shared. The non-shared ones had lower generation probabilities than the shared ones.

The chain couples TRBV5-1 to TRBJ1-2, with D unresolved. This receptor was obtained from a man younger than 30 in good health. The sequenced sample was naive CD4+ T cells sorted from blood. Documented subset: CD45RA+ positively selected. The CDR3 here is CASSLALAGNYGYTF. In DNA form, the CDR3 reads TGCGCCAGCAGCTTGGCCTTAGCAGGCAACTATGGCTACACCTTC.